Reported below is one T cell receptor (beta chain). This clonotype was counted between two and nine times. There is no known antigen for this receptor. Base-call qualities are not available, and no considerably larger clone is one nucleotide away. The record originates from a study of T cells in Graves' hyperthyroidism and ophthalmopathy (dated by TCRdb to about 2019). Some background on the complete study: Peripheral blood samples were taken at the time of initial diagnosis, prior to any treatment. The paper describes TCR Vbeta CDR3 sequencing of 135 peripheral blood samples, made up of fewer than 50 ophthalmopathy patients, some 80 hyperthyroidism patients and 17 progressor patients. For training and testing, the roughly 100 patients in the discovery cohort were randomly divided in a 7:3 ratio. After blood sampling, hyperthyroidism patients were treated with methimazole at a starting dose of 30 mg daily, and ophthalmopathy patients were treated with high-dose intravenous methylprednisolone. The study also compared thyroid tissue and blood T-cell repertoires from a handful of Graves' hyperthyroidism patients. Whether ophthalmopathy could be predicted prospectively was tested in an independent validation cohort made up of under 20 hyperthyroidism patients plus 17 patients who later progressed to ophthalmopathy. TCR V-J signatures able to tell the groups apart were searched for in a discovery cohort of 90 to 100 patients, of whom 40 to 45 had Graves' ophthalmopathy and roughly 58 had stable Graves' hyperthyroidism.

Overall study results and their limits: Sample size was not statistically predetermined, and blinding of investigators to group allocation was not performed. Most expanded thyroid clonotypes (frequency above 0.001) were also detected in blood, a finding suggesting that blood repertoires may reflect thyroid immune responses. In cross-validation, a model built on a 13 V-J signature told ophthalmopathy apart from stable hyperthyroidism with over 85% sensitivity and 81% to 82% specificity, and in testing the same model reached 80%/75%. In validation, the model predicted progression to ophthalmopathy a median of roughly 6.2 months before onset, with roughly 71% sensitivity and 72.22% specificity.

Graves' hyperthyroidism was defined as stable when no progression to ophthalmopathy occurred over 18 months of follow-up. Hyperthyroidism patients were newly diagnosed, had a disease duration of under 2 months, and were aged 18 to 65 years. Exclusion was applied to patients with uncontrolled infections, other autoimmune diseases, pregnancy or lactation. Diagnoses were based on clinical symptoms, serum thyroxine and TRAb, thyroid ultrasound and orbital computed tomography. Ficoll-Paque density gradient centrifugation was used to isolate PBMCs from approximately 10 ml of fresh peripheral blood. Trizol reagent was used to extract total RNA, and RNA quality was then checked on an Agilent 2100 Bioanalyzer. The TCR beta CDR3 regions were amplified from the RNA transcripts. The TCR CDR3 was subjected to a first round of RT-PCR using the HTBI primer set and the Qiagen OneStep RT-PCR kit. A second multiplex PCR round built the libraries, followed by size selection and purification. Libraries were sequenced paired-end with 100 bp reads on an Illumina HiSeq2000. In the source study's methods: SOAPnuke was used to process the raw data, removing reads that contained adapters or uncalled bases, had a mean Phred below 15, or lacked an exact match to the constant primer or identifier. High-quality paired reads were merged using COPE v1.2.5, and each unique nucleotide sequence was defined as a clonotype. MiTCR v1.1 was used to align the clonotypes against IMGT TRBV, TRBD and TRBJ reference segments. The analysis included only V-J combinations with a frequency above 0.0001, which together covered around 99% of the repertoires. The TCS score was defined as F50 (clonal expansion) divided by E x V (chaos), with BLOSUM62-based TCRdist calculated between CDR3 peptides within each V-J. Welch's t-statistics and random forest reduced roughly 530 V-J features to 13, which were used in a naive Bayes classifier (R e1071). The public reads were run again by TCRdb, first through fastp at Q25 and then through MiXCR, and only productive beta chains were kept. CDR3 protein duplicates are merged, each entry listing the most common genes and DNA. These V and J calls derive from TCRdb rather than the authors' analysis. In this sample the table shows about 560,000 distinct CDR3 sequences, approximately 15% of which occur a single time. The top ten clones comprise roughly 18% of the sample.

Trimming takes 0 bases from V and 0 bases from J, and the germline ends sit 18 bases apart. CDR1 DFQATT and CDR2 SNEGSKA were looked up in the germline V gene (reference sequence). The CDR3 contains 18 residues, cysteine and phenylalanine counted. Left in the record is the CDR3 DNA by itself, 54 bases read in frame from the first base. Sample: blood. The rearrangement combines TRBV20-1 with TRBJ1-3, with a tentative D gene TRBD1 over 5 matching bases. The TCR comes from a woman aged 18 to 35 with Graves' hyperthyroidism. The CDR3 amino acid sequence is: CSARDLGGGSSSGNTIYF. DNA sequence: TGCAGTGCTAGAGATCTCGGGGGAGGATCCTCCTCTGGAAACACCATATATTTT.